These 13 T cell receptor beta chains share one sample of origin, sequenced in a study of cytomegalovirus exposure and HLA in healthy donors. Primers: 60 Vbeta forward and 13 Jbeta reverse. TCRdb's table, derived via immunoSEQ multiplex PCR, lists solely in-frame clones and lacks some. The sample lists nearly 110,000 clones, 81% occurring once. Sequenced sample: PBMCs. Source of these receptors: a man between 25 and 39 years old in good health and CMV-seronegative.

This sequence joins TRBV5-1 and TRBJ1-6, with D maybe TRBD1 (5 bases). Germline CDR1 and CDR2: SGHRS and YFSETQ. CDR3 length equals 14 residues. Trimming stripped 4 bases from V and 10 bases from J, with 15 bases between. CDR3 protein: CASSDGDLGSPLHF. The CDR3 DNA is TGCGCCAGCAGCGATGGGGACTTAGGGTCACCCCTCCACTTT. Filled out from reference TRBV5-1 and TRBJ1-6, the complete variable domain reads KAGVTQTPRYLIKTRGQQVTLSCSPISGHRSVSWYQQTPGQGLQFLFEYFSETQRNKGNFPGRFSGRQFSNSRSEMNVSTLELGDSALYLCASSDGDLGSPLHFGNGTRLTVT.

The chain carries TRBV10-1 and TRBJ1-5; D remains unclear. The CDR3 is 12 residues long. From germline, CDR1 is WNHNN and CDR2 SYGVQD (reference sequence). V was shortened by 3 bases and J by 9 bases, with 9 bases between the two germline ends. The CDR3 bases are TGCGCCAGCAGTGACAGCGGGGTGCCCCAGCATTTT. The encoded protein is CASSDSGVPQHF.

This clone occurred a few times. The chain employs TRBV7-3 and TRBJ2-1, with D perhaps matching TRBD2 (6 bases). Trimming cost V 8 bases and J 6 bases, with 11 bases left between them. This CDR3 is built from 12 residues. Germline assignment: CDR1 SGHTA and CDR2 FQGTGA. CDR3 sequence reads: CASGTLPNEQFF. The CDR3 bases are TGTGCCAGCGGGACTCTCCCCAATGAGCAGTTCTTC. Full variable domain (outside the CDR3, taken from reference TRBV7-3 and TRBJ2-1): GAGVSQTPSNKVTEKGKYVELRCDPISGHTALYWYRQSLGQGPEFLIYFQGTGAADDSGLPNDRFFAVRPEGSVSTLKIQRTERGDSAVYLCASGTLPNEQFFGPGTRLTVL.

In its sample, this clone was seen once. V and J are TRBV5-6 and TRBJ2-5; no clear D. V dropped 4 bases and J dropped 5 bases, with 9 bases sitting between them. The germline V gene has CDR1 SGHDT and CDR2 YYEEEE. The CDR3 runs to 12 residues. CDR3 in DNA: TGTGCCAGCAGCCCTGCTCAGGAGACCCAGTACTTC. Its translation is CASSPAQETQYF.

V is TRBV15 and J is TRBJ2-3, with D possibly being TRBD2 (7 bases). Trimming removed 0 bases from V and 6 bases from J, with 16 bases in between. The germline V gene encodes CDR1 LNHNV and CDR2 YYDKDF (reference sequence). CDR3 length: 16 residues. The DNA of the CDR3 is TGTGCCACCAGCAGAGATGCGGGGGCCCGAGCGGATACGCAGTATTTT. Translation gives CATSRDAGARADTQYF.

The chain links TRBV30 to TRBJ2-7, with 11 bases lining up with TRBD2. The V and J ends lost 4 bases and 3 bases, in that order; junction bases with no gene match: 2. The CDR3 has 13 residues. Germline-derived CDR1 and CDR2 are GTSNPN and SVGIG (reference sequence). The CDR3 here is CAWTSGGIYEQYF. The CDR3, as DNA: TGTGCCTGGACTAGCGGGGGGATCTACGAGCAGTACTTC.

The V gene is TRBV4-1, the J gene TRBJ1-2, with D hard to call. V lost 0 bases and J 5 bases, leaving 16 bases between the germline ends. This CDR3 comprises 16 residues. The germline V gene encodes CDR1 MGHRA and CDR2 YSYEKL. The CDR3 DNA is TGCGCCAGCAGCCAAGATCGCTCCAGGAATCCATATGGCTACACCTTC. Translated, it gives CASSQDRSRNPYGYTF.

As DNA, the CDR3 is TGTGCCAGCTCACCAACGACAGGGGCCCAAGAGACCCAGTACTTC. Its protein is CASSPTTGAQETQYF. The chain employs TRBV18 and TRBJ2-5, with TRBD1 identical over 8 bases. V lost 2 bases and J lost 1; bases outside the gene matches: 3. Per the germline V gene, CDR1 is KGHSH and CDR2 is LQKENI. The CDR3 covers 15 residues. The variable domain in full, completed from reference TRBV18 and TRBJ2-5, reads NAGVMQNPRHLVRRRGQEARLRCSPMKGHSHVYWYRQLPEEGLKFMVYLQKENIIDESGMPKERFSAEFPKEGPSILRIQQVVRGDSAAYFCASSPTTGAQETQYFGPGTRLLVL.

V is TRBV10-3 and J is TRBJ1-3, with D possibly TRBD1 on 5 matching bases. This CDR3 has 15 amino acids. V was trimmed by 6 bases and J by 3 bases, leaving 15 bases between them. Per germline, CDR1 ENHRY and CDR2 SYGVKD. Here the CDR3 DNA reads TGTGCCATCAGCCGTGCAGGGTCCCATGGAAACACCATATATTTT. Translation gives CAISRAGSHGNTIYF.

The rearrangement links TRBV7-6 to TRBJ2-7; TRBD1 aligns across 9 bases. V was pared by 2 bases and J by 2 bases, with 1 base of the junction left unmatched. CDR3 length: 14 residues. CDR1 is SGHVS, CDR2 FNYEAQ, per germline. CDR3 DNA: TGTGCCAGCAGCTTACGGGACAGGGCCTACGAGCAGTACTTC. Encoded protein: CASSLRDRAYEQYF.

The V gene is TRBV6-5, the J gene TRBJ2-7; tentatively, D is TRBD1 (5 bases). The CDR3 runs to 15 residues. V was clipped by 0 bases and J by 0 bases, with 9 bases between them. The germline V gene has CDR1 MNHEY and CDR2 SVGAGI. CDR3 sequence (DNA): TGTGCCAGCAGTTACTCTCAGGGAACCTCCTACGAGCAGTACTTC. Translating it yields CASSYSQGTSYEQYF.

The chain combines TRBV28 with TRBJ1-1, with 8 bases identical to TRBD1. The junction had 8 bases not matched to a gene; V was cut back by 5 bases and J by 3 bases. CDR1 is MDHEN, CDR2 SYDVKM, per germline. The CDR3 length is 15 residues. This CDR3 reads CASSGQGAGDTEAFF. DNA for the CDR3: TGTGCCAGCAGTGGTCAGGGGGCAGGGGACACTGAAGCTTTCTTT.

The chain links TRBV2 to TRBJ2-7; D remains unclear. The CDR3 extends over 13 amino acids. Per germline, CDR1 SNHLY and CDR2 FYNNEI. Trimming removed 6 bases at V and 4 bases at J, with 13 bases between. In nucleotides, the CDR3 is TGTGCCAGCAGGAGGCCCCCAGCTTACGAGCAGTACTTC. Amino acid sequence: CASRRPPAYEQYF.